Following are 13 T cell receptor beta chains from one sample sequenced in a study of cytomegalovirus exposure and HLA in healthy donors. The data were produced by immunoSEQ multiplex PCR, yet TCRdb's version contains in-frame clones alone and is incomplete. The data hold some 130,000 clones, with around four fifths observed a single time. The specimen sequenced was PBMCs. The receptors here all came from a woman aged 30 to 39 in good health and CMV-seronegative.

Here the CDR3 reads CATSKAGTGPKETQYF. CDR3 sequence (DNA): TGTGCCACCAGCAAAGCCGGGACAGGACCAAAAGAGACCCAGTACTTC. The chain has TRBV15 and TRBJ2-5; 8 positions match TRBD1. The junction had 10 bases not matched to a gene; V was cut back by 4 bases and J by 3 bases. CDR3 length: 16 amino acids. CDR1 LNHNV and CDR2 YYDKDF come from the germline V gene (reference sequence).

The V call is TRBV6-4, the J call TRBJ2-3; D remains ambiguous. Germline V gene lookup returns CDR1 MRHNA and CDR2 SNTAGT. This CDR3 region has 16 residues. Trimming stripped 6 bases from V and 1 base from J, with 17 bases between. The CDR3, as DNA: TGTGCCAGCAGCCCCGAACTTACGGGTCGCACAGATACGCAGTATTTT. Protein sequence: CASSPELTGRTDTQYF.

The rearrangement links TRBV4-2 to TRBJ1-4; 8 bases align to TRBD1. Germline CDR1 LGHNA, CDR2 YNFKEQ. The ends lost 4 bases at V and 4 bases at J; junction bases unmatched: 8. This CDR3 has 16 residues. As DNA, the CDR3 is TGTGCCAGCAGCCCAAGTGGACAGGGAGGTAATGAAAAACTGTTTTTT. It translates to CASSPSGQGGNEKLFF.

The genes are TRBV11-2 and TRBJ1-1; unclear D gene. Germline V CDR1 and CDR2: SGHAT, FQNNGV. This CDR3 is 14 amino acids long. The V end lost 1 base, the J end lost 5 bases, and 11 bases lay between the germline ends. The CDR3 reads CASSLAGSFTEAFF. The CDR3 DNA sequence: TGTGCCAGCAGCTTAGCGGGGAGTTTTACTGAAGCTTTCTTT. Full variable domain (outside the CDR3, taken from reference TRBV11-2 and TRBJ1-1): EAGVAQSPRYKIIEKRQSVAFWCNPISGHATLYWYQQILGQGPKLLIQFQNNGVVDDSQLPKDRFSAERLKGVDSTLKIQPAKLEDSAVYLCASSLAGSFTEAFFGQGTRLTVV.

This chain joins TRBV28 and TRBJ1-2; D unresolved. The CDR3 is 13 residues long. The V gene lost 3 bases and the J gene lost 7 bases, with 12 bases spanning the gap. CDR1 is MDHEN, CDR2 SYDVKM, per germline. CDR3 sequence (DNA): TGTGCCAGCAGTTTTCGGGGTTTCAGTGGCTACACCTTC. Protein product: CASSFRGFSGYTF.

The CDR3 DNA reads TGTGCCAGCAGTTTGCGCCCCTGGGGCAGGGGAAGAAGGACAGATACGCAGTATTTT. It is translated as CASSLRPWGRGRRTDTQYF. The J gene is TRBJ2-3, the V gene TRBV28, with D tentatively TRBD1 (6 bases). The CDR3 sequence is 19 residues long. The V and J ends lost 3 bases and 3 bases respectively, with 25 bases between them. Germline CDR1 is MDHEN and CDR2 is SYDVKM.

In its sample, this clone was seen once. The CDR3 sequence is CASSFALAGENNEQFF. The CDR3 DNA follows: TGTGCCAGCAGTTTCGCCCTAGCGGGGGAAAACAATGAGCAGTTCTTC. J is TRBJ2-1 and V is TRBV6-6; TRBD2 matches at 10 bases. Looked up from germline, CDR1 is MNHNY and CDR2 is SVGAGI (reference sequence). This CDR3 contains 16 residues. With V trimmed by 4 bases and J by 5 bases, 8 bases remained unmatched.

The chain links TRBV28 to TRBJ2-7; D unresolved. This CDR3 has 12 amino acids. Germline V gene sequence: CDR1 MDHEN, CDR2 SYDVKM. V gave up 8 bases and J gave up 0 bases, with 8 bases separating them. DNA for the CDR3: TGTGCCAGCCAATCTAGCTCCTACGAGCAGTACTTC. Amino acids: CASQSSSYEQYF. Full variable domain (remainder filled in from reference TRBV28 and TRBJ2-7): DVKVTQSSRYLVKRTGEKVFLECVQDMDHENMFWYRQDPGLGLRLIYFSYDVKMKEKGDIPEGYSVSREKKERFSLILESASTNQTSMYLCASQSSSYEQYFGPGTRLTVT.

The chain uses TRBV9 and TRBJ1-1; D gene unclear. The CDR3 is 14 residues long. Germline CDR1 and CDR2: SGDLS and YYNGEE. The V end lost 4 bases, the J end lost 2 bases, and 12 bases lay between the germline ends. The CDR3 nucleotides read TGTGCCAGCAGCTCCGGGGTGGGAAACACTGAAGCTTTCTTT. This translates into CASSSGVGNTEAFF.

This chain links TRBV7-2 with TRBJ1-2; D is unresolved. V gave up 1 base and J gave up 4 bases, with 7 bases separating them. In germline, CDR1 is SGHTA, CDR2 FQGNSA. The CDR3 is 13 amino acids. CDR3 in amino acids: CASSLGTSYGYTF. The CDR3 region has the DNA TGTGCCAGCAGCTTAGGCACAAGCTATGGCTACACCTTC.

This clone has a single count. The chain has TRBV2 and TRBJ2-1; 10 bases are shared with TRBD1. J was trimmed by 0 bases and V by 4 bases; bases with no gene match: 12. The CDR3 covers 19 residues. Germline CDR1 and CDR2: SNHLY and FYNNEI. CDR3 region: CASSGPGQGSFPSYNEQFF. The CDR3, as DNA: TGTGCCAGCAGTGGGCCGGGACAGGGGTCTTTTCCCTCCTACAATGAGCAGTTCTTC.

The chain combines TRBV18 with TRBJ2-1, with a possible D match to TRBD2 (6 bases). The CDR3 runs 14 residues. Looked up from germline, CDR1 is KGHSH and CDR2 is LQKENI. The V gene lost 0 bases and the J gene lost 15 bases, with 18 bases spanning the gap. The CDR3 DNA sequence: TGTGCCAGCTCACCACCCGGCCGCCAGGGACTTAGGTTCTTC. Encoded protein: CASSPPGRQGLRFF.

Concerning this clone itself: Without the conserved terminal phenylalanine or tryptophan, this CDR3 likely stems from a read error. The DNA is left out, because the CDR3 cannot be placed on it with certainty; the CDR3 is given as TCRdb lists it. CDR3 sequence reads: CASSLSPGQPYKHL. The chain uses TRBV7-3 and TRBJ1-5; the table calls TRBD1, which could not be checked here. A total of 14 residues make up the CDR3, ends included. Germline CDR1 SGHTA, CDR2 FQGTGA.